This T cell receptor (beta chain) appears in the sequencing data of a study of blood T cell repertoires in COVID-19. Measured with immunoSEQ multiplex PCR; TCRdb has only the in-frame clones, and not every one. The sample includes around 21,000 clones, around nine tenths of them seen just once. Specimen: peripheral blood. This sequence was found in a human donor in a cohort sampled during active COVID-19.

CDR3 coding DNA: TGCGCCAGCAGCCAAGAATCATCGGGGGACTCCTACAATGAGCAGTTCTTC. Encoded protein: CASSQESSGDSYNEQFF. The V gene is TRBV4-1, the J gene TRBJ2-1; a weak D match, TRBD2 (6 bases). The ends were cut back, 0 bases at V and 0 bases at J, with 12 bases in the middle. Germline assignment: CDR1 MGHRA and CDR2 YSYEKL. The length of the CDR3 is 17 residues.